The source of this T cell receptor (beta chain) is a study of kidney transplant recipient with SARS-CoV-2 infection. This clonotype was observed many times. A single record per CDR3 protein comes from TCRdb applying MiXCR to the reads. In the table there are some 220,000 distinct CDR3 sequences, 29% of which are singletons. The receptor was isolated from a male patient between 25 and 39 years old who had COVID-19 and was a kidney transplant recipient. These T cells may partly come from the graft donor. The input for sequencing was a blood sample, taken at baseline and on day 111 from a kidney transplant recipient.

The chain's CDR3 is CASSRTRDIQETQYF. The DNA for the CDR3 is TGTGCCAGTAGCAGGACTAGGGATATCCAAGAGACCCAGTACTTC. This chain connects TRBV19 to TRBJ2-5; TRBD2 agrees at 7 bases. CDR1 is LNHDA and CDR2 is SQIVND in the germline V gene (reference sequence). Trimming cost V 6 bases and J 1 base; bases outside gene matches: 8. The CDR3 is 15 residues long.